These 30 T cell receptor beta chains were sequenced from one sample in a study of spatial heterogeneity in lung cancer. MiXCR, run by TCRdb on the 5' RACE reads, gives a single entry per CDR3 protein. The sample holds roughly 60,000 distinct CDR3 sequences, more than 7% seen once. Noted time point: sample taken at primary tumor resection. The study sequenced unsorted whole RNA from tumor, nontumor lung or frozen PBMC. The source material was PBMCs, sampled at surgery. The source is a female donor with early-stage non-small cell lung cancer.

This clonotype appeared many times. This chain connects TRBV12-3 or TRBV12-4 to TRBJ1-1; TRBD1 might be the D (6 bases). V was clipped by 4 bases and J by 1 base, with 13 bases between them. The CDR3 totals 15 residues. The CDR3 loop reads CASSSQGLGNTEAFF. The CDR3 DNA follows: TGTGCCAGCAGTTCGCAGGGGTTGGGGAACACTGAAGCTTTCTTT.

This clonotype was recorded a few times. The V and J genes are TRBV3-1 and TRBJ2-3; 7 nucleotides match TRBD1. The CDR3 extends over 20 amino acids. Unmatched junction bases numbered 18, after V lost 3 bases and J lost 0 bases. Germline loops: CDR1 LGHDT, CDR2 YNNKEL (reference sequence). CDR3 in amino acids: CASSQVFLRDRTSSTDTQYF. The CDR3 bases are TGTGCCAGCAGCCAGGTCTTCCTTAGGGACAGAACGTCTAGCACAGATACGCAGTATTTT.

This sequence joins TRBV7-3 and TRBJ2-7, with D maybe TRBD2 (5 bases). Germline CDR1 is SGHTA and CDR2 is FQGTGA. Trimming removed 4 bases at V and 3 bases at J, with 13 bases between. The CDR3 is 14 amino acids. CDR3: CASSSSGRNYEQYF. Here the CDR3 DNA reads TGTGCCAGCAGCTCCTCGGGAAGAAACTACGAGCAGTACTTC.

This clonotype appeared a few times. CDR3 loop: CSARARRAPNEKLFF. In nucleotides, the CDR3 is TGCAGTGCTAGAGCCAGGAGGGCCCCTAATGAAAAACTGTTTTTT. The chain recombines TRBV20-1 with TRBJ1-4; D gene unclear. Trimming took 1 base from V and 3 from J, leaving 12 bases between them. Germline V gene sequence: CDR1 DFQATT, CDR2 SNEGSKA (reference sequence). The CDR3 spans 15 residues.

Points on this clonotype: Just one base apart from a much larger clone, this may be a read error. As the CDR3 is not closed by the conserved phenylalanine or tryptophan, this likely results from a read error. This rearrangement joins TRBV5-1 to TRBJ2-5; D unclear. This CDR3 spans 12 amino acids. Trimming cost V 5 bases and J 2 bases, with 7 bases left between them. The germline V gene encodes CDR1 SGHRS and CDR2 YFSETQ. CDR3 DNA sequence: TGCGCCAGCAGAAAACCGCAAGAGACCCAGTACTCC. This encodes CASRKPQETQYS.

The chain is built from TRBV28 and TRBJ1-2; 9 bases are a match to TRBD1. This CDR3 comprises 16 residues. J was trimmed by 2 bases and V by 6 bases; bases with no gene match: 10. CDR1 MDHEN and CDR2 SYDVKM come from the germline V gene. The CDR3 is CASRNPGQGLNYGYTF. DNA for the CDR3: TGTGCCAGCAGGAATCCGGGACAGGGCTTAAACTATGGCTACACCTTC.

This clonotype was seen a handful of times. V usage is TRBV20-1 and J usage is TRBJ1-6; weak D call: TRBD1 (5 bases). V lost 5 bases and J lost 7, with 21 bases in between. Germline V lookup: CDR1 DFQATT, CDR2 SNEGSKA (reference sequence). This CDR3 spans 16 amino acids. CDR3 DNA: TGCAGTGCTCGAATACGCAGGGACGTGTACAATTCACCCCTCCACTTT. Amino acids: CSARIRRDVYNSPLHF.

There are a few counts of this clonotype. The chain links TRBV2 to TRBJ2-7; 8 bases align to TRBD2. This CDR3 has 13 residues. Germline CDR1 reads SNHLY; CDR2 reads FYNNEI. Trimming at V came to 7 bases and at J to 3 bases, leaving 5 bases not matched to a gene. The CDR3 region is CASIEREFYEQYF. CDR3 nucleotide sequence: TGTGCCAGCATAGAGCGGGAGTTCTACGAGCAGTACTTC.

This clonotype appeared a few times. The chain couples TRBV3-1 to TRBJ1-1; a possible D gene is TRBD1 (6 bases). Germline CDR1 reads LGHDT; CDR2 reads YNNKEL (reference sequence). Trimming shortened V by 6 bases and J by 4 bases, and 18 bases separated the two germline ends. This CDR3 has 15 residues. The CDR3 coding sequence is TGTGCCAGCAGTTCTCAGGGGAAGGGAGTCACTGAAGCTTTCTTT. Residues: CASSSQGKGVTEAFF.

Ten or more counts support this clonotype. V gene TRBV30 combines with J gene TRBJ1-2; 9 bases fit TRBD1. Germline-derived CDR1 and CDR2 are GTSNPN and SVGIG (reference sequence). This CDR3 has 12 amino acids. The J segment lost 5 bases and the V segment lost 5 bases, leaving 3 bases of the junction unmatched. The CDR3 bases are TGTGCCTGGGAAGGGACAGGGTATGGCTACACCTTC. Translated, it gives CAWEGTGYGYTF.

This clonotype was observed many times. This chain connects TRBV11-3 to TRBJ1-4; no reliable D call. The germline V and J ends were trimmed by 3 bases and 6 bases, with 11 bases remaining between them. The CDR3 extends over 14 amino acids. Germline lookup yields CDR1 SGHNT and CDR2 YENEEA. CDR3 nucleotide sequence: TGTGCCAGCAGCTTGATAGGGTCGGATGAAAAACTGTTTTTT. This sequence encodes CASSLIGSDEKLFF. Together with reference TRBV11-3 and TRBJ1-4, the CDR3 gives the full variable domain: EAGVVQSPRYKIIEKKQPVAFWCNPISGHNTLYWYLQNLGQGPELLIRYENEEAVDDSQLPKDRFSAERLKGVDSTLKIQPAELGDSAVYLCASSLIGSDEKLFFGSGTQLSVL.

In its sample, this clonotype was seen many times. The chain links TRBV20-1 to TRBJ2-7, with TRBD1 matching 11 bases. The V segment lost 3 bases and the J segment 3 bases; nucleotides outside the gene matches: 4. Germline V lookup: CDR1 DFQATT, CDR2 SNEGSKA (reference sequence). There are 14 residues in the CDR3. In DNA, the CDR3 is TGCAGTGCTAGGGGACAGGGGGGCAACTACGAGCAGTACTTC. This codes for CSARGQGGNYEQYF.

Only a few counts were recorded for this clonotype. The chain recombines TRBV7-8 with TRBJ2-1, with 11 positions matching TRBD1. Germline V lookup: CDR1 SGHVS, CDR2 FQNEAQ. This CDR3 has 16 amino acids. Trimming removed 4 bases from V and 7 bases from J; junction bases left unmatched: 9. CDR3 nucleotide sequence: TGTGCCAGCAGCTCAGATCCGGGACAGGGGGTAAATGAGCAGTTCTTC. It codes for CASSSDPGQGVNEQFF.

The table lists this clonotype with many counts. The rearrangement links TRBV3-1 to TRBJ1-6; a possible D gene is TRBD1 (5 bases). The CDR3 is 15 residues long. With 0 bases removed from V and 11 bases from J, the gap between germline ends came to 14 bases. The germline V gene has CDR1 LGHDT and CDR2 YNNKEL (reference sequence). CDR3 sequence (DNA): TGTGCCAGCAGCCAAGAGGGCGGGGGATCGGCACCCCTCCACTTT. Encoded protein: CASSQEGGGSAPLHF.

This clonotype has at least ten counts. The gene calls are TRBV6-1 and TRBJ2-3; a weak D match, TRBD2 (6 bases). This CDR3 comprises 15 residues. Germline values: CDR1 MNHNS, CDR2 SASEGT. Trimming cost V 5 bases and J 0 bases, with 12 bases left between them. CDR3 loop: CASSLAGPSTDTQYF. CDR3 sequence (DNA): TGTGCCAGCAGTCTGGCGGGGCCTAGCACAGATACGCAGTATTTT.

This clonotype was seen many times. The chain uses TRBV7-8 and TRBJ2-1; 9 positions match TRBD2. From germline, CDR1 is SGHVS and CDR2 FQNEAQ. The CDR3 covers 16 residues. V lost 1 base to trimming and J lost 2 bases; unmatched junction nucleotides: 3. The CDR3 sequence: CASSLGVAGAYNEQFF. The CDR3 bases are TGTGCCAGCAGCTTAGGAGTAGCGGGAGCCTACAATGAGCAGTTCTTC.

This clonotype was seen more than once but under ten times. The V gene is TRBV7-6, the J gene TRBJ2-7; TRBD1 matches 8 bases. Germline CDR1 is SGHVS and CDR2 is FNYEAQ. V lost 5 bases and J lost 4; bases outside the gene matches: 10. The CDR3 covers 15 residues. The CDR3: CASSLRTGSDYEQYF. The CDR3 DNA follows: TGTGCCAGCAGCCTTCGGACAGGGAGTGATTACGAGCAGTACTTC.

This clonotype was counted between two and nine times. V is TRBV18 and J is TRBJ1-6; D uncertain. Germline CDR1 and CDR2: KGHSH and LQKENI. V dropped 2 bases and J dropped 8 bases, with 7 bases sitting between them. CDR3 size: 13 residues. The CDR3 DNA sequence: TGTGCCAGCTCACCAAGACCGGATTCACCCCTCCACTTT. As protein: CASSPRPDSPLHF.

This clonotype occurred a few times. V and J are TRBV7-9 and TRBJ2-5; 7 bases match TRBD2. The junction had 4 bases not matched to a gene; V was cut back by 5 bases and J by 7 bases. The CDR3 totals 12 residues. The germline V gene has CDR1 SEHNR and CDR2 FQNEAQ (reference sequence). CDR3 coding DNA: TGTGCCAGCAGCCAGGAGCGGGGGACCCAGTACTTC. It is translated as CASSQERGTQYF.

The chain links TRBV18 to TRBJ1-4; D may be TRBD1 (5 bases). This CDR3 has 15 residues. Trimming left V 0 bases short and J 3 bases short, with 8 bases between. CDR1 is KGHSH and CDR2 is LQKENI in the germline V gene. CDR3 bases: TGTGCCAGCTCACCACCGGCAGGGTCTAATGAAAAACTGTTTTTT. Its translation is CASSPPAGSNEKLFF.

The V and J genes are TRBV19 and TRBJ2-5, with 9 bases aligning to TRBD2. V lost 6 bases, J lost 4 bases, and 15 bases stayed unmatched. Germline V gene sequence: CDR1 LNHDA, CDR2 SQIVND (reference sequence). The CDR3 runs 17 residues. CDR3 sequence reads: CASSRRRAGGKGETQYF. For the CDR3, the DNA is TGTGCCAGTAGCAGGAGGAGAGCGGGGGGCAAAGGAGAGACCCAGTACTTC.

This clonotype appeared a few times. V and J are TRBV6-2 or TRBV6-3 and TRBJ1-5; TRBD1 is a possible D gene (6 bases). The germline V gene encodes CDR1 MNHEY and CDR2 SVGEGT. V lost 6 bases and J 2 bases, leaving 14 bases between the germline ends. The CDR3 spans 15 residues. CDR3 sequence reads: CASRLGGAGNQPQHF. CDR3 nucleotides: TGTGCCAGCAGGTTGGGGGGGGCGGGCAATCAGCCCCAGCATTTT.

This clonotype was observed a few times. The V call is TRBV29-1, the J call TRBJ2-7; 7 nucleotides line up with TRBD2. There are 13 residues in the CDR3. V shed 6 bases, J shed 6 bases, and the junction held 11 bases outside the gene matches. Per the germline V gene, CDR1 is SQVTM and CDR2 is ANQGSEA. The CDR3 is CSVCSGPGSEQYF. For the CDR3, the DNA is TGCAGCGTCTGTAGCGGGCCTGGGAGCGAGCAGTACTTC.

The rearrangement joins TRBV4-2 to TRBJ2-5; D assignment may be TRBD1 or TRBD2 (5 bases each). This CDR3 is 15 amino acids long. The germline V gene has CDR1 LGHNA and CDR2 YNFKEQ. Trimming stripped 4 bases from V and 7 bases from J, with 19 bases between. CDR3 region: CASSPQTGRAGTQYF. Written as DNA, the CDR3 is TGTGCCAGCAGCCCCCAAACGGGGCGCGCCGGGACCCAGTACTTC.

Only a few counts were recorded for this clonotype. V is TRBV5-1 and J is TRBJ2-2; no clear D. Germline CDR1 SGHRS, CDR2 YFSETQ. Deletions cut 4 bases from V and 2 bases from J, with 15 bases between. The length of the CDR3 is 16 residues. In DNA form, the CDR3 reads TGCGCCAGCAGCCCGATCCCTCGTGACAACACCGGGGAGCTGTTTTTT. It is translated as CASSPIPRDNTGELFF.

This clonotype was counted at least ten times. The gene calls are TRBV27 and TRBJ1-1; 8 bases line up with TRBD1. CDR3 size: 14 residues. Germline V gene data show CDR1 as MNHEY and CDR2 as SMNVEV (reference sequence). Trimming cost V 3 bases and J 5 bases; bases outside gene matches: 5. DNA of the CDR3: TGTGCCAGCAGTTTCCGGACAGGGTGGACTGAAGCTTTCTTT. This encodes CASSFRTGWTEAFF.

By frequency in the sample, this clonotype is medium-sized (0.01 to 0.1%). The J gene is TRBJ1-1, the V gene TRBV18; possibly TRBD1 for D (5 bases). This CDR3 contains 15 residues. Germline CDR1 reads KGHSH; CDR2 reads LQKENI. Trimming shortened V by 6 bases and J by 4 bases, and 18 bases separated the two germline ends. The CDR3 DNA sequence: TGTGCCAGCTCCTCCGCCCAGACCCAGGGCACTGAAGCTTTCTTT. It yields the protein CASSSAQTQGTEAFF. Drawing the rest from reference TRBV18 and TRBJ1-1, the complete variable domain is NAGVMQNPRHLVRRRGQEARLRCSPMKGHSHVYWYRQLPEEGLKFMVYLQKENIIDESGMPKERFSAEFPKEGPSILRIQQVVRGDSAAYFCASSSAQTQGTEAFFGQGTRLTVV.

At least ten counts were recorded for this clonotype. J is TRBJ2-7 and V is TRBV28; 11 positions match TRBD1. Per germline, CDR1 MDHEN and CDR2 SYDVKM. This CDR3 is built from 16 residues. J was trimmed by 4 bases and V by 3 bases; bases with no gene match: 8. CDR3 DNA: TGTGCCAGCAGTTTGGGGCTGTGGGACAGGGGGTACGAGCAGTACGTC. This translates into CASSLGLWDRGYEQYV.

The rearrangement joins TRBV6-1 to TRBJ2-5, with 10 bases lining up with TRBD1. The CDR3 is 15 amino acids. Germline CDR1 MNHNS, CDR2 SASEGT. Trimming cost V 4 bases and J 4 bases; bases outside gene matches: 6. CDR3 loop: CASSVGQGVGETQYF. CDR3 nucleotide sequence: TGTGCCAGCAGTGTTGGACAGGGGGTAGGAGAGACCCAGTACTTC.

This clonotype was seen ten or more times. The V call is TRBV7-3, the J call TRBJ1-1, with D tentatively TRBD1 (5 bases). The V end lost 1 base, the J end lost 6 bases, and 15 bases lay between the germline ends. This CDR3 comprises 15 residues. Germline CDR1 reads SGHTA; CDR2 reads FQGTGA. CDR3 nucleotides: TGTGCCAGCAGCTTAAATGGGGCCACGAGCGCTGAAGCTTTCTTT. It is translated as CASSLNGATSAEAFF.